This TCR beta chain stems from a study of T cell responses to AZD1222 COVID-19 vaccine (dated by TCRdb to 2020 to 2022). Broadly, across the study: TCR sequencing covered 233 trial participants: 200 to 220 given two doses of AZD1222 and approximately 25 given two doses of MenACWY control vaccine. Enrollment into the trials was organized by age into subgroups of 18-55, 56-69 and 70-plus years, and those subgroups contained approximately 160, 26 and 62 TCR-sequenced participants, respectively. General study outcomes and caveats: Because no day 14 peak-response samples were available, the repertoires could be characterized only after the peak T cell response. In the small 56-69-year group, the increase in depth fell short of significance, most likely because of low power. Participants were mostly white British and included more females than males, and it was suggested by the authors that clonal diversity may have been underestimated. Reportedly, almost half of the unique spike-specific TCRs recognized epitopes lying outside the regions that are mutated in the B.1.351 and B.1.1.7 variants. After two AZD1222 doses, both the breadth and the depth of spike-specific TCRs were significantly higher than at day 0 and than in MenACWY recipients. The whole spike protein was spanned by vaccine-associated CD4 TCRs, and dominant responses were seen in regions 160-218 and 743-854. Only six AZD1222 recipients were SARS-CoV-2 seropositive at baseline, limiting conclusions about previously exposed vaccinees.

V and J are trimmed by 3 bases and 7 bases, and the gene matches miss 5 bases of the junction. The CDR3 has 14 amino acids, counting the end cysteine and phenylalanine. The only DNA kept is the CDR3, 42 bases in frame from the first base. CDR1 and CDR2, looked up from the germline V gene (reference sequence), are GTSNPN and SVGIG. To note about this clone: The target of this receptor is not known.

The CDR3 regions of human TCRbeta chains were analyzed by immunosequencing. In the paper's pipeline: Repertoire TCRs were checked for matches against a reference library of SARS-CoV-2-specific TCRs that had been generated using the MIRA antigen-specificity platform. Breadth was defined as the fraction of unique TCRs that were SARS-CoV-2-associated. Depth was defined as the fraction of total T cells that were SARS-CoV-2-associated. Using the MIRA data, each spike-specific TCR was assigned both to the spike region to which the TCR was reactive and to a CD4 or CD8 class. Log10-transformed breadth and depth values were compared by one-way ANOVA with Sidak's multiple comparisons tests. TCRdb took over this immuneACCESS table, retaining in-frame rearrangements with V and J assigned. Such tables are incomplete; in checked studies, under half of the missing clones stem from an unresolved V gene, and the remainder is unexplained. V and J calls and clone size are given by that table; D and trimming were obtained from the DNA. The sample's table covers some 150,000 clones. The ten largest clonotypes hold 2.2% of the sample.

What the time point label conveys for this sample: baseline before first vaccination. Samples from vaccinated people were obtained from the UK trials COV001 and COV002, which included a single-blind randomized controlled phase 2/3 trial of AZD1222 (ChAdOx1 nCoV-19) in healthy adults. For TCRbeta chain sequencing, PBMC samples were collected from trial participants at day 0 and at day 28 after the second dose. This sequence was found in an adult in good health. The sample was peripheral blood. The chain employs TRBV30 and TRBJ1-6; TRBD1 lines up with 8 middle nucleotides. Here is the DNA: TGTGCCTGGAGGACAGGGGTCGGGAATTCACCCCTCCACTTT. The encoded protein is CAWRTGVGNSPLHF.